This TCR beta chain was sequenced during a study of T cell responses to AZD1222 COVID-19 vaccine. General study findings and limits: Reportedly, nearly half the spike-specific TCRs target unmutated variant regions. Just a handful of AZD1222 recipients were seropositive at baseline. At 160-218 and 743-854, vaccine-associated CD4 TCRs were dominant, and they spanned spike.

Clones were read by immunoSEQ multiplex PCR, and TCRdb kept only the in-frame ones, dropping some. The sample shows roughly 100,000 clones, nearly 90% of them seen only once. CDR1 and CDR2 (germline): SNHLY, FYNNEI. This CDR3 spans 12 amino acids. With 5 bases removed from V and 8 bases from J, the gap between germline ends came to 12 bases. Comment on this clone: Its antigen is not identified.

This material consisted of peripheral blood, taken on day 0 of AZD1222 vaccination. This chain connects TRBV2 to TRBJ1-2; D possibly corresponds to TRBD1 (6 bases). The sequence came from an adult in good health. The CDR3 protein is CASSRDTLGYTF. The CDR3 DNA sequence: TGTGCCAGCAGTCGGGACACCCTAGGCTACACCTTC.